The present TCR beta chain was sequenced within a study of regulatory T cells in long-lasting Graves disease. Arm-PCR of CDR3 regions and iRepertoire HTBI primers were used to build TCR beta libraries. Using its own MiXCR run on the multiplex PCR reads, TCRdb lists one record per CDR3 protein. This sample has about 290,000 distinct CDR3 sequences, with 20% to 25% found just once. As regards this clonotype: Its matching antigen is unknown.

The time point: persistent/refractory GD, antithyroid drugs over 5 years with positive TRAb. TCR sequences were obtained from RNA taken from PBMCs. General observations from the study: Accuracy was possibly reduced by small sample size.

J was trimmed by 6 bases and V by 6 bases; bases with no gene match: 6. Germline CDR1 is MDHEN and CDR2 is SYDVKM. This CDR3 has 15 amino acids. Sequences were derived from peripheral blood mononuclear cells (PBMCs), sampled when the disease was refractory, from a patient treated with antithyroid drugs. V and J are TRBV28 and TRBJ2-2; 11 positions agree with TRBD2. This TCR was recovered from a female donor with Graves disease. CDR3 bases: TGTGCCAGCAGCAGTAGCGGGAGGGGGGCCGGGGAGCTGTTTTTT. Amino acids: CASSSSGRGAGELFF. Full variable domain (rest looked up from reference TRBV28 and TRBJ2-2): DVKVTQSSRYLVKRTGEKVFLECVQDMDHENMFWYRQDPGLGLRLIYFSYDVKMKEKGDIPEGYSVSREKKERFSLILESASTNQTSMYLCASSSSGRGAGELFFGEGSRLTVL.